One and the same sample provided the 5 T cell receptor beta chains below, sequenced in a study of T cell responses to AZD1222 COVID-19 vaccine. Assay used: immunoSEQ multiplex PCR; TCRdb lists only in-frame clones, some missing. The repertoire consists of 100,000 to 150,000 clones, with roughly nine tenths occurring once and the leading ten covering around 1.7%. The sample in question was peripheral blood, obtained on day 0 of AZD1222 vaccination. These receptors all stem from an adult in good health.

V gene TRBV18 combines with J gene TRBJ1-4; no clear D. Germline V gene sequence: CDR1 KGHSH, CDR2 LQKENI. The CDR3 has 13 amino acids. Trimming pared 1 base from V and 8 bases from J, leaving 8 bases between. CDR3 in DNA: TGTGCCAGCTCACCACGGAATCGGGAAAAACTGTTTTTT. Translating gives CASSPRNREKLFF. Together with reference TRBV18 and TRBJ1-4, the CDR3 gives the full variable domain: NAGVMQNPRHLVRRRGQEARLRCSPMKGHSHVYWYRQLPEEGLKFMVYLQKENIIDESGMPKERFSAEFPKEGPSILRIQQVVRGDSAAYFCASSPRNREKLFFGSGTQLSVL.

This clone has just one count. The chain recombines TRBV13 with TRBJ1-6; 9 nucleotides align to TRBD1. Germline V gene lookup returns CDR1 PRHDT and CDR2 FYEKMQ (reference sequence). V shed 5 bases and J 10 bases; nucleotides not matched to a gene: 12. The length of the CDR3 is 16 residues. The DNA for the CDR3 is TGTGCCAGCAGCGCGGACAGGGGTGTTGGAGCGTCACCCCTCCACTTT. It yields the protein CASSADRGVGASPLHF.

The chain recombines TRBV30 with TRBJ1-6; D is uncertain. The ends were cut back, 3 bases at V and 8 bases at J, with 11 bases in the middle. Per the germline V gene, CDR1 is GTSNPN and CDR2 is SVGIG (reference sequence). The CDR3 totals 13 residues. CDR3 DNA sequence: TGTGCCTGGAGCGTATTTAGGGATTCACCCCTCCACTTT. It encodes CAWSVFRDSPLHF.

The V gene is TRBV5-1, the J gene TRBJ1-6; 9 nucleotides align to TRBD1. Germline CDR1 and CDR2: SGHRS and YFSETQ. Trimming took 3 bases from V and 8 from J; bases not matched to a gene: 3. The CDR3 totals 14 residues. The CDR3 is CASSSTGGYSPLHF. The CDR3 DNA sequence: TGCGCCAGCAGCTCGACAGGGGGTTATTCACCCCTCCACTTT.

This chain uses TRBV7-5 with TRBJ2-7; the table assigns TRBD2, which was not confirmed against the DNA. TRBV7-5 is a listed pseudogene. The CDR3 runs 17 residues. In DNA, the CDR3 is TGTGCCAGAAGCTTAGCGCGGGGGCTACAAGAGGGCTACGAGCAGTACTTC. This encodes CARSLARGLQEGYEQYF.